A single count supports the clone carrying this T cell receptor beta chain. Its antigen remains unidentified. Trimming removed 4 bases from V and 4 bases from J, with 13 bases in between. Germline CDR1 is SQVTM and CDR2 is ANQGSEA. CDR3 length: 13 residues. This specimen comes from a study of radiation and T cells in renal cell carcinoma. About the study: Nephrectomy followed 15 Gy stereotactic body radiation by 4 weeks. Broader study findings: Top tumor clonotypes rose in blood 2 weeks post-radiation, then contracted.

Time point reported: baseline pretreatment blood. This sample's treatment: 15 Gy SBRT to primary tumor, nephrectomy 4 weeks later. The tumor was a clear cell renal cell carcinoma. Libraries were prepared by immunoSEQ multiplex PCR; TCRdb keeps only in-frame clonotypes and omits some of them. The sample has about 150,000 clones; around 89% are singletons. This sequence joins TRBV29-1 and TRBJ1-2; D is ambiguous. The sample was blood, taken from a patient whose treatment included radiotherapy and nephrectomy. The clonotype comes from a woman in her 70s with renal cell carcinoma. The CDR3 loop reads CSVALTGFYGYTF. The CDR3 bases are TGCAGCGTTGCGTTGACTGGTTTCTATGGCTACACCTTC. Supplemented by reference TRBV29-1 and TRBJ1-2, the full variable domain reads SAVISQKPSRDICQRGTSLTIQCQVDSQVTMMFWYRQQPGQSLTLIATANQGSEATYESGFVIDKFPISRPNLTFSTLTVSNMSPEDSSIYLCSVALTGFYGYTFGSGTRLTVV.